This T cell receptor (beta chain) emerged from a study of beta chain features in type 1 diabetes (dated by TCRdb to the late 2010s). Looking at the study overall: Patients and healthy donors did not differ in mean age, gender distribution, total cell number or subset yield. A total of about 100,000,000 sorted cells were examined across all samples, and RNA yield correlated strongly with the number of cells per subset. Naive and central memory subsets were obtained from all 30 or so donors, but regulatory and stem cell-like memory subsets were isolated from only 8 patients and roughly 8 healthy donors. The study compared TCRB repertoires of sorted circulating CD4+ T cell subsets between recently diagnosed type 1 diabetes patients and matched healthy donors. Summary of the overall study and its limitations: In all four CD4+ subsets, TCRB CDR3 length was moderately but significantly shorter in type 1 diabetes patients. Shorter templates might be favored by PCR, yet because patient and control samples were amplified and corrected together, any such skew would affect both groups equally. Patients with type 1 diabetes made fewer insertions and deleted more nucleotides at VDJ recombination sites, implying thymic rearrangement abnormalities. Because cDNA was sequenced instead of genomic DNA, activated cells with high expression could be over-represented, although the groups did not differ in activation or CD3 levels. HLA sub-analyses involved small numbers of individuals, so any influence of HLA type on TCRB rearrangement remained unresolved. Naive, central memory and regulatory TCRB repertoires appeared to be more similar among patients than among healthy donors.

This clone was detected a few times. What this receptor recognizes is not known. Per-base quality was not reported, and no clone a single base away is much larger than it. A single peripheral blood draw of approximately 0.11 L on average was collected from each donor into heparinised tubes. Naive, central memory, regulatory and stem cell-like memory CD4+ T cells were sorted on a BD FACSAria II using a panel including CD45RO, CCR7, CD25, CD127, CD95 and CD27. Purity was above 98% for every sorted population. Right away, PBMCs were isolated by Lymphoprep density gradient centrifugation and were stained directly, with no culture step. To minimize batch effects, samples were stained and sorted in pairs, one healthy donor with one patient per experiment. The entire amount of isolated RNA was reverse transcribed using the High Capacity cDNA Reverse Transcription Kit, so the sequenced TCRB transcripts were expressed ones. Deep immunoSEQ sequencing was applied to naive, central memory and regulatory T cell samples, giving an average of around 3.8 million total reads per sample. Sorted cells were lysed in RLT buffer, and RNA was extracted using DNase-treated RNeasy Micro or Mini kits according to cell number. To prevent cross-contamination, each cell subset was processed individually, whereas patient and healthy donor samples were processed jointly. The immunoSEQ multiplex PCR was used to amplify TCRB sequences from cDNA, yielding 87-bp fragments that span the CDR3 region. Sequencing of the amplicons was done on the Illumina HiSeq platform. As for the authors' bioinformatics: PCR bias was computationally corrected using synthetic template baselines, reads within Hamming distance 2 were collapsed, and singletons that could not be merged were discarded. By aligning reads against IMGT, V, D and J genes, CDR3 length, and insertions or deletions at six rearrangement sites were assigned. Within each subset, clonotype counts were normalized to sorted cell number, and only after that were true diversity and Gini coefficients computed with the tcR R package. The overlap coefficient, calculated on TCRB nucleotide sequences, was used to measure repertoire sharing. TCRdb provides this immuneACCESS table in a form limited to in-frame rearrangements. Some clones are lacking; in checked studies, under half of them reflect an unresolved V gene, and why the rest are absent is not known. V, J and clone size were drawn from that table, and D and trimming were deduced from the DNA. The sample includes almost 350,000 clones, with roughly a tenth observed a single time. The ten largest clones capture less than 1.2% of the sample.

The germline V gene (reference sequence) supplies CDR1 MNHNY and CDR2 SVGAGI. From its cysteine to its phenylalanine, the CDR3 spans 16 amino acids. The DNA shown is the 48-base CDR3, in frame from base 1. The trim is 6 bases for V and 1 base for J, with a gap of 17 bases between the germline ends. This sequence originates from a man aged 30 to 39 with type 1 diabetes. This sequence uses TRBV6-6 and TRBJ2-3, and TRBD1 may be the D gene, going by 6 matching bases. Sequenced material: central memory CD4+ T cells from blood. The CDR3 region reads CASSTRGGLGTDTQYF. At the DNA level, the sequence is TGTGCCAGCAGCACCAGGGGTGGATTGGGCACAGATACGCAGTATTTT.